The next 10 T cell receptor beta chains were all read from a single sample in a study of blood T cells in healthy people across ages (dated by TCRdb to 2015 to 2017). Libraries were prepared through 5' RACE. Instrument used: Illumina HiSeq 2500. The second PCR ran for about 7 to 11 cycles and used a J-beta primer mix along with a sample-barcoded 5' primer. Using fastp at Q25 and MiXCR, TCRdb reprocessed the public reads and kept productive beta chains. Rows with a matching CDR3 protein are joined into one entry that keeps the most common DNA and genes. This sample comprises around 900,000 distinct CDR3 sequences, about 30% of them detected only once. The top ten constitute 17% of the sample. What was sequenced was blood. The receptors shown here come from an elderly woman in good health.

The chain has TRBV14 and TRBJ1-2; TRBD1 is a possible D gene (5 bases). Germline values: CDR1 SGHDN, CDR2 FVKESK. The CDR3 extends over 14 amino acids. Trimming removed 6 bases at V and 4 bases at J, with 15 bases between. CDR3 nucleotide sequence: TGTGCCAGCAGACCCCCGGGGCTGGGCTATGGCTACACCTTC. It specifies CASRPPGLGYGYTF.

The chain is built from TRBV30 and TRBJ2-1; 14 bases map to TRBD2. Germline trimming cut 8 bases from V and 10 bases from J; bases unmatched to any gene: 16. CDR1 and CDR2 (germline): GTSNPN, SVGIG (reference sequence). The CDR3 totals 16 residues. CDR3 in amino acids: CAGIRLAGGEVGEQFF. CDR3 in DNA: TGTGCCGGGATTAGACTAGCGGGGGGGGAAGTTGGGGAGCAGTTCTTC.

This clonotype occurred many times. The chain uses TRBV7-2 and TRBJ2-1; TRBD2 matches at 8 bases. J gave up 7 bases and V 0 bases, and 11 bases lay outside the gene matches. CDR1 is SGHTA, CDR2 FQGNSA, per germline. This CDR3 spans 17 amino acids. The CDR3, as DNA: TGTGCCAGCAGCTTAGCGTTCGCGGGGGGCCTCCAAAATGAGCAGTTCTTC. The encoded protein is CASSLAFAGGLQNEQFF.

This clonotype came up once. A single base separates this from a much larger clone, so it may be a read error. This chain links TRBV10-2 with TRBJ1-5; possibly TRBD1 for D (5 bases). Germline-derived CDR1 and CDR2 are WSHSY and SAAADI. This CDR3 has 15 residues. This CDR3 is CASSEEFDSDQPRHF. CDR3 sequence (DNA): TGCGCCAGCAGTGAGGAATTTGACAGTGATCAGCCCCGGCATTTT.

This clonotype was seen just once. This may be a read error, as it is one base from a much larger clone. CDR3 residues: CATSLGRGARDEPQYF. CDR3 nucleotides: TGTGCCACCAGCTTAGGTCGGGGGGCGAGGGATGAGCCCCAGTACTTC. V usage is TRBV15 and J usage is TRBJ2-5; D possibly corresponds to TRBD2 (7 bases). The germline V and J ends were trimmed by 5 bases and 9 bases, with 25 bases remaining between them. Per the germline V gene, CDR1 is LNHNV and CDR2 is YYDKDF (reference sequence). This CDR3 has 16 amino acids.

This chain uses TRBV27 with TRBJ1-1, with unresolved D. Germline V lookup: CDR1 MNHEY, CDR2 SMNVEV (reference sequence). V shed 2 bases and J shed 5 bases, with 21 bases lying between them. This CDR3 has 17 residues. The CDR3 region is CASSLAGQTIPYTEAFF. CDR3 DNA sequence: TGTGCCAGCAGTTTAGCAGGCCAAACGATCCCTTATACTGAAGCTTTCTTT.

This clonotype was counted a few times. The V call is TRBV11-2, the J call TRBJ1-1; no clear D gene. The CDR3 has 14 residues. Germline CDR1 is SGHAT and CDR2 is FQNNGV. Between the trimmed V and J ends, which lost 5 bases and 0 bases, there was a span of 10 bases. The CDR3 reads CASSPDTMNTEAFF. CDR3 sequence (DNA): TGTGCCAGCAGCCCAGACACTATGAACACTGAAGCTTTCTTT. Full variable domain (remainder filled in from reference TRBV11-2 and TRBJ1-1): EAGVAQSPRYKIIEKRQSVAFWCNPISGHATLYWYQQILGQGPKLLIQFQNNGVVDDSQLPKDRFSAERLKGVDSTLKIQPAKLEDSAVYLCASSPDTMNTEAFFGQGTRLTVV.

This sequence joins TRBV7-9 and TRBJ2-1, with TRBD2 as a possible D gene (6 bases). This CDR3 comprises 14 residues. Looked up from germline, CDR1 is SEHNR and CDR2 is FQNEAQ (reference sequence). Trimming removed 4 bases from V and 4 bases from J, with 11 bases in between. The CDR3 DNA follows: TGTGCCAGCAGCTCCAGGGACTTTTACAATGAGCAGTTCTTC. Protein product: CASSSRDFYNEQFF. Filled out from reference TRBV7-9 and TRBJ2-1, the complete variable domain reads DTGVSQNPRHKITKRGQNVTFRCDPISEHNRLYWYRQTLGQGPEFLTYFQNEAQLEKSRLLSDRFSAERPKGSFSTLEIQRTEQGDSAMYLCASSSRDFYNEQFFGPGTRLTVL.

The chain carries TRBV28 and TRBJ2-6; 7 positions agree with TRBD1. CDR1 is MDHEN, CDR2 SYDVKM, per germline. The CDR3 length is 20 residues. Trimming removed 5 bases from V and 2 bases from J; junction bases left unmatched: 18. CDR3 loop: CASSTPGEGGWLAGANVLTF. CDR3 bases: TGTGCCAGCAGTACTCCCGGGGAAGGGGGCTGGCTGGCTGGGGCCAACGTCCTGACTTTC.

This clonotype was counted ten times or more. The chain uses TRBV6-5 and TRBJ2-3; 11 bases line up with TRBD2. Germline CDR1 reads MNHEY; CDR2 reads SVGAGI. J was trimmed by 7 bases and V by 0 bases; bases with no gene match: 9. The CDR3 covers 17 residues. The CDR3 is CASSYSGLAGGRNTQYF. The CDR3 DNA follows: TGTGCCAGCAGTTACTCCGGGCTAGCGGGGGGACGAAATACGCAGTATTTT.